One sample yielded the 15 T cell receptor beta chains listed below, sequenced in a study of CD8 T cells in acute hepatitis C reinfection. Study outcomes and limitations: TRBV04 and TRBV06 were preferentially used in all groups, not explained by naive pool overrepresentation.

Produced via immunoSEQ multiplex PCR; TCRdb's table is partial and in-frame only. Of around 2,700 clones listed, roughly 67% were seen once; the top ten hold 10% to 11%. Documented time point: at least 347 days after estimated infection, following spontaneous clearance. The hepatitis C virus-specific receptor repertoire was characterized directly ex vivo, with no prior expansion in culture. Sequenced material: HCV NS3-1073 tetramer-sorted CD8+ T cells from PBMCs, taken at follow-up. These receptors originate from a man in his forties who spontaneously cleared hepatitis C infection.

This clone was counted once. The chain has TRBV4-1 and TRBJ1-3; D gene ambiguous. V dropped 0 bases and J dropped 1 base, with 10 bases sitting between them. CDR3 length equals 16 residues. The germline CDR1 and CDR2 sequences are MGHRA and YSYEKL. The CDR3 sequence: CASSQEPSTSGNTIYF. CDR3 coding DNA: TGCGCCAGCAGCCAAGAACCCTCGACATCTGGAAACACCATATATTTT.

The chain combines TRBV2 with TRBJ1-4; D unclear. Germline V gene data show CDR1 as SNHLY and CDR2 as FYNNEI. The ends were cut back, 6 bases at V and 1 base at J, with 6 bases in the middle. There are 13 residues in the CDR3. DNA for the CDR3: TGTGCCAGCAGAAGCCGAACTAATGAAAAACTGTTTTTT. Encoded protein: CASRSRTNEKLFF.

This clone was seen a handful of times. The CDR3 sequence is CSVNKWNTEAFF. CDR3 nucleotides: TGCAGCGTGAACAAGTGGAACACTGAAGCTTTCTTT. The chain uses TRBV29-1 and TRBJ1-1; no reliable D call. This CDR3 has 12 residues. Germline V gene lookup returns CDR1 SQVTM and CDR2 ANQGSEA. V lost 6 bases and J lost 1, with 9 bases in between.

CDR3 DNA: TGCGCCAGCAGCCTAGGACAGGGGAGCTATGGCTACACCTTC. Translated: CASSLGQGSYGYTF. The chain joins TRBV5-1 to TRBJ1-2; 9 nucleotides align to TRBD1. The V gene's germline CDR1 is SGHRS and CDR2 YFSETQ. The CDR3 runs to 14 residues. The V segment lost 4 bases and the J segment 4 bases; nucleotides outside the gene matches: 5. Together with reference TRBV5-1 and TRBJ1-2, the CDR3 gives the full variable domain: KAGVTQTPRYLIKTRGQQVTLSCSPISGHRSVSWYQQTPGQGLQFLFEYFSETQRNKGNFPGRFSGRQFSNSRSEMNVSTLELGDSALYLCASSLGQGSYGYTFGSGTRLTVV.

Within the sample, this clone is large. The chain joins TRBV20-1 to TRBJ1-1; D ambiguous. Germline CDR1 is DFQATT and CDR2 is SNEGSKA (reference sequence). Trimming pared 3 bases from V and 7 bases from J, leaving 6 bases between. The CDR3 consists of 10 residues. DNA for the CDR3: TGCAGTGCTAGTTCGGGTGAAGCTTTCTTT. Translation gives CSASSGEAFF.

As DNA, the CDR3 is TGCAGCGTTGAGGGTAGGTCCTACGAGCAGTACTTC. Translation: CSVEGRSYEQYF. The V and J genes are TRBV29-1 and TRBJ2-7; no clear D. There are 12 residues in the CDR3. V was trimmed by 3 bases and J by 1 base, leaving 7 bases between them. Germline V lookup: CDR1 SQVTM, CDR2 ANQGSEA.

The CDR3 is CAWRRTDRDTGELFF. DNA for the CDR3: TGTGCCTGGAGGCGCACGGACAGGGACACCGGGGAGCTGTTTTTT. This chain joins TRBV30 and TRBJ2-2, with 8 bases aligning to TRBD1. The CDR3 is made up of 15 amino acids. V lost 3 bases and J lost 3; bases outside the gene matches: 6. Germline assignment: CDR1 GTSNPN and CDR2 SVGIG (reference sequence).

The rearrangement links TRBV6-1 to TRBJ2-2, with D perhaps TRBD2 (5 bases). The CDR3 is made up of 16 amino acids. Germline CDR1 reads MNHNS; CDR2 reads SASEGT. V was shortened by 4 bases and J by 2 bases, with 14 bases between the two germline ends. CDR3: CASSGEPVGNTGELFF. CDR3 nucleotides: TGTGCCAGCAGTGGGGAGCCGGTGGGAAACACCGGGGAGCTGTTTTTT.

The chain couples TRBV27 to TRBJ2-1, with 12 bases lining up with TRBD2. The CDR3 is 14 amino acids. Looked up from germline, CDR1 is MNHEY and CDR2 is SMNVEV (reference sequence). After removal of 4 bases from V and 7 bases from J, the junction contained 2 bases not matched to a gene. The chain's CDR3 is CASSSGLAGNEQFF. The CDR3 DNA reads as TGTGCCAGCAGTTCCGGACTAGCGGGGAATGAGCAGTTCTTC.

CDR3 residues: CASSPGGEAFF. CDR3 DNA: TGTGCCAGCAGCCCCGGGGGTGAAGCTTTCTTT. The chain links TRBV6-5 to TRBJ1-1; D perhaps matches TRBD1 (5 bases). This CDR3 contains 11 residues. The V end was cut by 6 bases, the J end by 7 bases, with 9 bases between. Germline V gives CDR1 MNHEY, CDR2 SVGAGI.

The chain joins TRBV7-9 to TRBJ1-2; D remains ambiguous. Germline V CDR1 and CDR2: SEHNR, FQNEAQ (reference sequence). This CDR3 spans 10 amino acids. With 3 bases removed from V and 6 bases from J, the gap between germline ends came to 2 bases. DNA of the CDR3: TGTGCCAGCAGCTTCGATGGCTACACCTTC. Encoded protein: CASSFDGYTF. The full variable domain, its missing parts supplied by reference TRBV7-9 and TRBJ1-2, is DTGVSQNPRHKITKRGQNVTFRCDPISEHNRLYWYRQTLGQGPEFLTYFQNEAQLEKSRLLSDRFSAERPKGSFSTLEIQRTEQGDSAMYLCASSFDGYTFGSGTRLTVV.

J is TRBJ1-2 and V is TRBV29-1; D gene unclear. Trimming left V 6 bases short and J 8 bases short, with 16 bases between. CDR1 is SQVTM and CDR2 is ANQGSEA in the germline V gene. This CDR3 has 12 residues. In DNA form, the CDR3 reads TGCAGCGTCGAAAGAAGATCGAGGGGCTACACCTTC. Translated: CSVERRSRGYTF.

The rearrangement links TRBV4-2 to TRBJ2-7; D possibly corresponds to TRBD1 (6 bases). Trimming shortened V by 0 bases and J by 3 bases, and 12 bases separated the two germline ends. Germline loops: CDR1 LGHNA, CDR2 YNFKEQ. This CDR3 comprises 15 residues. The chain's CDR3 is CASSQDEQGIYEQYF. The CDR3 coding sequence is TGTGCCAGCAGCCAAGACGAACAGGGAATCTACGAGCAGTACTTC.

The chain recombines TRBV6-5 with TRBJ2-2; D perhaps matches TRBD2 (6 bases). This CDR3 spans 15 amino acids. The germline V gene encodes CDR1 MNHEY and CDR2 SVGAGI. V dropped 7 bases and J dropped 4 bases, with 16 bases sitting between them. CDR3 nucleotides: TGTGCCAGCAAAATAGACCGGAGGGCCACCGGGGAGCTGTTTTTT. It yields the protein CASKIDRRATGELFF.

This chain connects TRBV11-2 to TRBJ2-7, with 7 bases identical to TRBD1. V shed 5 bases, J shed 2 bases, and the junction held 3 bases outside the gene matches. The length of the CDR3 is 13 residues. Germline V lookup: CDR1 SGHAT, CDR2 FQNNGV. CDR3 sequence (DNA): TGTGCCAGCAGCATCGGGACAGCCTACGAGCAGTACTTC. It codes for CASSIGTAYEQYF.